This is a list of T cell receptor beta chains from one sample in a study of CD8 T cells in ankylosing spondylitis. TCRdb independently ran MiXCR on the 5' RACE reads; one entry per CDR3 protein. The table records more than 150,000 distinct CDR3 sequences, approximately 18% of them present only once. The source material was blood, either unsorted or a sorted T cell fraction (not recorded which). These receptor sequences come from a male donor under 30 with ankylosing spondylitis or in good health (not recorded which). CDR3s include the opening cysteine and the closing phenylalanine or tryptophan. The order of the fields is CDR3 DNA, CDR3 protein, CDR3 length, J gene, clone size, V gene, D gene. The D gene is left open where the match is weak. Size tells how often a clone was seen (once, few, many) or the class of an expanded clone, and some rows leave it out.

cdr3_nt: TGTGCCAGCAGCCTTAGCGGGAGGGCCTGGAATGAGCAGTTCTTC
cdr3_aa: CASSLSGRAWNEQFF
cdr3_length: 15
j_call: TRBJ2-1
clone_size: many
v_call: TRBV13
d_call: TRBD2

cdr3_nt: TGTGCCAGCAGCTTGGCGGGAGTAATCGGGGAGCTGTTTTTT
cdr3_aa: CASSLAGVIGELFF
cdr3_length: 14
j_call: TRBJ2-2
clone_size: many
v_call: TRBV7-2
d_call: TRBD2

cdr3_nt: TGTGCCTGGAGGGTCGGGTCTGGGGCCAACGTCCTGACTTTC
cdr3_aa: CAWRVGSGANVLTF
cdr3_length: 14
j_call: TRBJ2-6
clone_size: many
v_call: TRBV30
d_call: NA

cdr3_nt: TGTGCCAGCAGCGGGGGACTAGCGGCCTACGAGCAGTACTTC
cdr3_aa: CASSGGLAAYEQYF
cdr3_length: 14
j_call: TRBJ2-7
clone_size: many
v_call: TRBV7-8
d_call: TRBD2

cdr3_nt: TGTGCTAGTGGTTTGGTACAAGGACTAGCCGTACAGCATGAGCAGTTCTTC
cdr3_aa: CASGLVQGLAVQHEQFF
cdr3_length: 17
j_call: TRBJ2-1
clone_size: NA
v_call: TRBV12-5
d_call: TRBD2

cdr3_nt: TGTGCCAGCAGTTCCATAGGGACAGAAGATAGCACAGATACGCAGTATTTT
cdr3_aa: CASSSIGTEDSTDTQYF
cdr3_length: 17
j_call: TRBJ2-3
clone_size: many
v_call: TRBV12-3/TRBV12-4
d_call: TRBD1

cdr3_nt: TGTGCCAGCAGCCAAGAACGGGCCGGGGAGCTGTTTTTT
cdr3_aa: CASSQERAGELFF
cdr3_length: 13
j_call: TRBJ2-2
clone_size: many
v_call: TRBV4-2
d_call: NA

cdr3_nt: TGTGCCAGCAGCTTACTCGATACGCAGTTCTTC
cdr3_aa: CASSLLDTQFF
cdr3_length: 11
j_call: TRBJ2-1
clone_size: many
v_call: TRBV7-9
d_call: NA

cdr3_nt: TGTGCCAGCAGTGACGAGCGGGAGGGATACAATGAGCAGTTCTTC
cdr3_aa: CASSDEREGYNEQFF
cdr3_length: 15
j_call: TRBJ2-1
clone_size: few
v_call: TRBV6-4
d_call: TRBD2

cdr3_nt: TGTGCCAGCAGCGTAGCATCCGGGTTGACTGAAGCTTTCTTT
cdr3_aa: CASSVASGLTEAFF
cdr3_length: 14
j_call: TRBJ1-1
clone_size: few
v_call: TRBV9
d_call: NA

cdr3_nt: TGTGCCAGCAGCAGGAGGATTCTCAGGGGATCTGACGGAAACACCATATATTTT
cdr3_aa: CASSRRILRGSDGNTIYF
cdr3_length: 18
j_call: TRBJ1-3
clone_size: many
v_call: TRBV5-5
d_call: NA

cdr3_nt: TGTGCCAGCATCCTAACCCTTACCACCTACGAGCAGTACTTC
cdr3_aa: CASILTLTTYEQYF
cdr3_length: 14
j_call: TRBJ2-7
clone_size: NA
v_call: TRBV2
d_call: NA

cdr3_nt: TGTGCCAGTTGCTGGGACACCAAGAACACTGAAGCTTTCTTT
cdr3_aa: CASCWDTKNTEAFF
cdr3_length: 14
j_call: TRBJ1-1
clone_size: NA
v_call: TRBV6-6
d_call: NA

cdr3_nt: TGCGCCAGCAGCCCGCAGGGGCCCCATCCGGACGGCACTGAAGCTTTCTTT
cdr3_aa: CASSPQGPHPDGTEAFF
cdr3_length: 17
j_call: TRBJ1-1
clone_size: many
v_call: TRBV5-1
d_call: NA

cdr3_nt: TGCGCCAACTTGGGACCGCGCTATGGCTACACCTTC
cdr3_aa: CANLGPRYGYTF
cdr3_length: 12
j_call: TRBJ1-2
clone_size: many
v_call: TRBV10-1
d_call: NA

cdr3_nt: TGTGCCAGTAGAGAGACAGGGTCCTACACTGAAGCTTTCTTT
cdr3_aa: CASRETGSYTEAFF
cdr3_length: 14
j_call: TRBJ1-1
clone_size: NA
v_call: TRBV19
d_call: TRBD1

cdr3_nt: TGTGCCAGCAGTTTTCTTGACGGGGGGAGTACAGATACGCAGTATTTT
cdr3_aa: CASSFLDGGSTDTQYF
cdr3_length: 16
j_call: TRBJ2-3
clone_size: many
v_call: TRBV12-3/TRBV12-4
d_call: TRBD2

cdr3_nt: TGTGCCAGCAGTTACTACCCGGGAGGGCCTTCCGGGGAGCTGTTTTTT
cdr3_aa: CASSYYPGGPSGELFF
cdr3_length: 16
j_call: TRBJ2-2
clone_size: many
v_call: TRBV6-5
d_call: TRBD2

cdr3_nt: TGCAGTGCCGGAGGAGGGTTTAGCGGGAGTTACTACGAGCAGTACTTC
cdr3_aa: CSAGGGFSGSYYEQYF
cdr3_length: 16
j_call: TRBJ2-7
clone_size: many
v_call: TRBV20-1
d_call: TRBD2

cdr3_nt: TGCAGTGCTGCAGGGCTAGGGTTCCCGTACTTC
cdr3_aa: CSAAGLGFPYF
cdr3_length: 11
j_call: TRBJ2-7
clone_size: few
v_call: TRBV20-1
d_call: NA

cdr3_nt: TGTGCCAGCTCACCAGGCCTGGAACTACGGGAGACCCAGTACTTC
cdr3_aa: CASSPGLELRETQYF
cdr3_length: 15
j_call: TRBJ2-5
clone_size: few
v_call: TRBV18
d_call: NA

cdr3_nt: TGCAGTGCTAGAGACCTCCGGGGGTCCTACAATGAGCAGTTCTTC
cdr3_aa: CSARDLRGSYNEQFF
cdr3_length: 15
j_call: TRBJ2-1
clone_size: many
v_call: TRBV20-1
d_call: NA

cdr3_nt: TGCAGCGTAGGAGCGGGAGTCGAGAATGAGCAGTTCTTC
cdr3_aa: CSVGAGVENEQFF
cdr3_length: 13
j_call: TRBJ2-1
clone_size: few
v_call: TRBV29-1
d_call: TRBD2

cdr3_nt: TGTGCCAGCAGCCCAGGGTATTCACCCCTCCACTTT
cdr3_aa: CASSPGYSPLHF
cdr3_length: 12
j_call: TRBJ1-6
clone_size: many
v_call: TRBV12-3/TRBV12-4
d_call: NA

cdr3_nt: TGTGCCAGCAGCTCCCGTCAGACTAGCGGCCCAAGCACAGATACGCAGTATTTT
cdr3_aa: CASSSRQTSGPSTDTQYF
cdr3_length: 18
j_call: TRBJ2-3
clone_size: many
v_call: TRBV7-6
d_call: TRBD2

cdr3_nt: TGTGCCAGCAGCTTAGATGCTCTCGGTAAACCGTTCTTC
cdr3_aa: CASSLDALGKPFF
cdr3_length: 13
j_call: TRBJ2-1
clone_size: many
v_call: TRBV7-2
d_call: NA

cdr3_nt: TGTGCCAGCAGTGAACAACTAGGGTGGGAGACCCAGTACTTC
cdr3_aa: CASSEQLGWETQYF
cdr3_length: 14
j_call: TRBJ2-5
clone_size: many
v_call: TRBV28
d_call: NA

cdr3_nt: TGCAGCGTTGATACGGGAGGCTCCTACGAGCAGTACTTC
cdr3_aa: CSVDTGGSYEQYF
cdr3_length: 13
j_call: TRBJ2-7
clone_size: few
v_call: TRBV29-1
d_call: TRBD2

cdr3_nt: TGTGCCAGCAGCAAGGACAGCTTCATGAACACTGAAGCTTTCTTT
cdr3_aa: CASSKDSFMNTEAFF
cdr3_length: 15
j_call: TRBJ1-1
clone_size: NA
v_call: TRBV7-2
d_call: NA

cdr3_nt: TGTGCCAGCAGTTCGGCCGGGACAGGGGTGTCCGGGGAGCTGTTTTTT
cdr3_aa: CASSSAGTGVSGELFF
cdr3_length: 16
j_call: TRBJ2-2
clone_size: many
v_call: TRBV6-2/TRBV6-3
d_call: TRBD1

cdr3_nt: TGTGCCGCCACGGAACGAGACCCTTACGAGCAGTACTTC
cdr3_aa: CAATERDPYEQYF
cdr3_length: 13
j_call: TRBJ2-7
clone_size: many
v_call: TRBV2
d_call: NA

cdr3_nt: TGTGCCAGCAGTGACGGGCAGCGGAGCAATCAGCCCCAGCATTTT
cdr3_aa: CASSDGQRSNQPQHF
cdr3_length: 15
j_call: TRBJ1-5
clone_size: many
v_call: TRBV6-1
d_call: NA

cdr3_nt: TGTGCCAGCAGCCCTATAGCGGCGAACACCGGGGAGCTGTTTTTT
cdr3_aa: CASSPIAANTGELFF
cdr3_length: 15
j_call: TRBJ2-2
clone_size: many
v_call: TRBV12-3/TRBV12-4
d_call: NA

cdr3_nt: TGTGCCAGCAGTCCTCGGGGACTATCCACCGGGGAGCTGTTTTTT
cdr3_aa: CASSPRGLSTGELFF
cdr3_length: 15
j_call: TRBJ2-2
clone_size: many
v_call: TRBV12-3/TRBV12-4
d_call: TRBD2

cdr3_nt: TGTGCCAGCAGCCCCCATCGACAGTACAATGAGCAGTTCTTC
cdr3_aa: CASSPHRQYNEQFF
cdr3_length: 14
j_call: TRBJ2-1
clone_size: NA
v_call: TRBV7-3
d_call: NA

cdr3_nt: TGTGCCAGCAGCTTAGTGGTAGCGGGGTTCCAAGAGACCCAGTACTTC
cdr3_aa: CASSLVVAGFQETQYF
cdr3_length: 16
j_call: TRBJ2-5
clone_size: NA
v_call: TRBV7-2
d_call: TRBD2

cdr3_nt: TGTGCCACCAGTGATCGTAGCGGGAGGGCTCATGAGCAGTTCTTC
cdr3_aa: CATSDRSGRAHEQFF
cdr3_length: 15
j_call: TRBJ2-1
clone_size: many
v_call: TRBV24-1
d_call: TRBD2

cdr3_nt: TGTGCCAGTAGTATAAGGGAGGGACTGGCGGGACCCCATGAGCAGTTCTTC
cdr3_aa: CASSIREGLAGPHEQFF
cdr3_length: 17
j_call: TRBJ2-1
clone_size: few
v_call: TRBV19
d_call: TRBD2

cdr3_nt: TGTGCCAGCAGTTTTACCCTAAGTGGAAACATTCAGTACTTC
cdr3_aa: CASSFTLSGNIQYF
cdr3_length: 14
j_call: TRBJ2-4
clone_size: many
v_call: TRBV12-3/TRBV12-4
d_call: NA

cdr3_nt: TGTGCCAGCAGTGCGGGGGTAGTGCGGGGCTACACCTTC
cdr3_aa: CASSAGVVRGYTF
cdr3_length: 13
j_call: TRBJ1-2
clone_size: NA
v_call: TRBV25-1
d_call: NA

cdr3_nt: TGCAGTGCCCTAAGCGGGAGGGCTAACAATGAGCAGTTCTTC
cdr3_aa: CSALSGRANNEQFF
cdr3_length: 14
j_call: TRBJ2-1
clone_size: NA
v_call: TRBV20-1
d_call: TRBD2

cdr3_nt: TGTGCCAGCAGCTTAGAAGGACAGGGGTATGCCGGGGAGCTGTTTTTT
cdr3_aa: CASSLEGQGYAGELFF
cdr3_length: 16
j_call: TRBJ2-2
clone_size: NA
v_call: TRBV6-2/TRBV6-3
d_call: TRBD1

cdr3_nt: TGTGCCAGCAGCCCCTGGACCCCGCGAGCGGGGGGGCCGGGTGAGCAGTTCTTC
cdr3_aa: CASSPWTPRAGGPGEQFF
cdr3_length: 18
j_call: TRBJ2-1
clone_size: many
v_call: TRBV6-6
d_call: TRBD2

cdr3_nt: TGTGCCAGCAGTTACTCGATAGGGGTTCGGGAGCTGTTTTTT
cdr3_aa: CASSYSIGVRELFF
cdr3_length: 14
j_call: TRBJ2-2
clone_size: many
v_call: TRBV6-5
d_call: NA